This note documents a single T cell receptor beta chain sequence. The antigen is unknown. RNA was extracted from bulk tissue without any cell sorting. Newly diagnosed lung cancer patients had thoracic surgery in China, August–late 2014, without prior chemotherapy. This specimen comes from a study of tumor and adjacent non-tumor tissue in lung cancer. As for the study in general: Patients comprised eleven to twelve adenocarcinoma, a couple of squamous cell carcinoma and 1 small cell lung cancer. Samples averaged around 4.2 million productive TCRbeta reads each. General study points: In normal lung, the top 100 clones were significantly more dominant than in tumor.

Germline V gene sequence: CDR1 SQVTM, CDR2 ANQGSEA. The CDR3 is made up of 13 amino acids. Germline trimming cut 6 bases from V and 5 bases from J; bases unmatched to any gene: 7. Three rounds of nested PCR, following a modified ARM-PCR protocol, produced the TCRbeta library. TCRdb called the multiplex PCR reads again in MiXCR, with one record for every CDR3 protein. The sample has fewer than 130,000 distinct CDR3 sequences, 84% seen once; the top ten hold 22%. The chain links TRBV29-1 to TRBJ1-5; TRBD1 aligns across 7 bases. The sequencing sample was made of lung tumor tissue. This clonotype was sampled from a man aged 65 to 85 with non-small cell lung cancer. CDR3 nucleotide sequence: TGCAGCGTCCCAGGGGGAGTCTATCAGCCCCAGCATTTT. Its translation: CSVPGGVYQPQHF.